Below are 26 T cell receptor beta chains sequenced from a single sample in a study of OX40 agonist ivuxolimab in advanced cancers. Library preparation used the immunoSEQ multiplex PCR assay. As stored in TCRdb, this immuneACCESS dataset retains in-frame rearrangements with V and J assigned. A fraction of the clones does not appear; measured against another copy, unresolved V genes explain less than half of the discrepancy, and the remainder lacks a known reason. The table for this sample lists tens of thousands of clones; about 84% of them were counted only once. About 0.4% of the sample goes to the ten largest clones. Sample: CD4+ or CD8+ T cells sorted from blood, taken in a trial of the OX40 agonist ivuxolimab. Source of these receptors: an adult with an advanced solid tumor such as melanoma, head and neck, liver or kidney cancer.

As DNA, the CDR3 is TGTGCCAGCAGCTTAAGCAGGGGCAACACCATATATTTT. Amino acid sequence: CASSLSRGNTIYF. This rearrangement joins TRBV7-2 to TRBJ1-3, with a possible D match to TRBD1 (6 bases). Trimming removed 2 bases from V and 7 bases from J, with 9 bases in between. Germline lookup yields CDR1 SGHTA and CDR2 FQGNSA. CDR3 length equals 13 residues.

The gene calls are TRBV7-2 and TRBJ2-1; possible D gene TRBD2, 6 bases. CDR1 and CDR2 (germline): SGHTA, FQGNSA. Trimming stripped 2 bases from V and 5 bases from J, with 13 bases between. The CDR3 totals 15 residues. CDR3 loop: CASSLSSWGDNEQFF. As DNA, the CDR3 is TGTGCCAGCAGCTTATCTTCGTGGGGGGACAATGAGCAGTTCTTC.

This chain joins TRBV20-1 and TRBJ2-5; no clear D gene. Trimming pared 6 bases from V and 5 bases from J, leaving 10 bases between. The CDR3 has 11 residues. Germline V gene sequence: CDR1 DFQATT, CDR2 SNEGSKA (reference sequence). CDR3 DNA sequence: TGCAGTGCCCCTACCACTGAGACCCAGTACTTC. It specifies CSAPTTETQYF.

Only one count was recorded for this clone. The same CDR3 is also encoded by other DNA sequences in this sample. This chain connects TRBV19 to TRBJ1-1; TRBD1 matches 9 bases. V shed 4 bases and J 1 base; nucleotides not matched to a gene: 1. CDR1 LNHDA and CDR2 SQIVND come from the germline V gene (reference sequence). The CDR3 runs 14 residues. The CDR3 loop reads CASSRDRANTEAFF. The CDR3 DNA reads as TGTGCCAGTAGTAGGGACAGGGCGAACACTGAAGCTTTCTTT.

The genes are TRBV5-1 and TRBJ2-3; 8 nucleotides match TRBD2. This CDR3 has 15 residues. V was pared by 1 base and J by 6 bases, with 7 bases of the junction left unmatched. CDR1 and CDR2 (germline): SGHRS, YFSETQ. CDR3 DNA sequence: TGCGCCAGCAGCTTGCCCGGGGGGGACGCCGATACGCAGTATTTT. Residues: CASSLPGGDADTQYF.

The genes are TRBV15 and TRBJ2-3; D gene uncertain. Trimming pared 3 bases from V and 6 bases from J, leaving 10 bases between. The CDR3 covers 13 residues. Germline lookup yields CDR1 LNHNV and CDR2 YYDKDF (reference sequence). CDR3 DNA sequence: TGTGCCACCAGCAGCTGGCGCCCGGATACGCAGTATTTT. This gives the protein CATSSWRPDTQYF.

The chain employs TRBV6-1 and TRBJ1-1; perhaps TRBD1 as D (5 bases). Germline CDR1 MNHNS, CDR2 SASEGT. Trimming took off 4 bases at V and 11 bases at J, with 17 bases between the two ends. The CDR3 consists of 13 residues. The CDR3 DNA reads as TGTGCCAGCAGTGCTCGGCAGGGTGTCCTCGCTTTCTTT. Protein: CASSARQGVLAFF.

The rearrangement joins TRBV10-2 to TRBJ1-2; D perhaps matches TRBD1 (6 bases). V was pared by 4 bases and J by 3 bases, with 12 bases between. CDR1 is WSHSY, CDR2 SAAADI, per germline. This CDR3 has 14 residues. The CDR3 nucleotides read TGCGCCAGCAGTGCGGGGGGCCTTTACTATGGCTACACCTTC. Translating it yields CASSAGGLYYGYTF.

This clone showed up just a few times. The chain uses TRBV18 and TRBJ1-2, with 7 positions matching TRBD1. The ends lost 3 bases at V and 0 bases at J; junction bases unmatched: 4. The CDR3 totals 15 residues. Looked up from germline, CDR1 is KGHSH and CDR2 is LQKENI. The CDR3 DNA reads as TGTGCCAGCTCACCCGGACAGGTCCCTAACTATGGCTACACCTTC. This gives the protein CASSPGQVPNYGYTF.

The CDR3 bases are TGTGCCAGCAGCGGGGGGGCACGGGCTGGCTACACCTTC. It is translated as CASSGGARAGYTF. The gene calls are TRBV28 and TRBJ1-2, with a possible D match to TRBD1 (6 bases). CDR3 length: 13 amino acids. The V gene lost 6 bases and the J gene lost 7 bases, with 15 bases spanning the gap. Germline V gene data show CDR1 as MDHEN and CDR2 as SYDVKM.

Note on this clone: This same CDR3 is encoded by further DNA sequences in the sample. V is TRBV11-2 and J is TRBJ2-2; D tentatively fits TRBD1 or TRBD2 (5 bases each). This CDR3 is built from 14 residues. Trimming left V 3 bases short and J 7 bases short, with 12 bases between. Germline-derived CDR1 and CDR2 are SGHAT and FQNNGV. As DNA, the CDR3 is TGTGCCAGCAGCTTGCGTCAGGGAGTCGGGGAGCTGTTTTTT. Residues: CASSLRQGVGELFF. Complete variable domain (other parts from reference TRBV11-2 and TRBJ2-2): EAGVAQSPRYKIIEKRQSVAFWCNPISGHATLYWYQQILGQGPKLLIQFQNNGVVDDSQLPKDRFSAERLKGVDSTLKIQPAKLEDSAVYLCASSLRQGVGELFFGEGSRLTVL.

This chain connects TRBV6-1 to TRBJ2-1, with D unclear. This CDR3 comprises 13 residues. V was pared by 5 bases and J by 6 bases, with 11 bases between. Germline V CDR1 and CDR2: MNHNS, SASEGT. For the CDR3, the DNA is TGTGCCAGCAGTAAAACCTGGGGCAATGAGCAGTTCTTC. Amino acids: CASSKTWGNEQFF.

This sequence joins TRBV5-4 and TRBJ1-2; 10 positions match TRBD1. Trimming took 0 bases from V and 6 from J; bases not matched to a gene: 2. Germline V gives CDR1 SGHNT, CDR2 YYREEE (reference sequence). This CDR3 is built from 14 residues. CDR3 nucleotide sequence: TGTGCCAGCAGCTTGGGGGGACAGGGGAATGGCTACACCTTC. Protein product: CASSLGGQGNGYTF. Full variable domain (missing parts from reference TRBV5-4 and TRBJ1-2): ETGVTQSPTHLIKTRGQQVTLRCSSQSGHNTVSWYQQALGQGPQFIFQYYREEENGRGNFPPRFSGLQFPNYSSELNVNALELDDSALYLCASSLGGQGNGYTFGSGTRLTVV.

This clone was counted once. The V and J genes are TRBV19 and TRBJ1-1; 10 bases agree with TRBD1. CDR3 length equals 14 residues. Unmatched junction bases numbered 7, after V lost 7 bases and J lost 5 bases. The germline V gene encodes CDR1 LNHDA and CDR2 SQIVND (reference sequence). CDR3 amino acids: CASTRQGALTEAFF. In DNA, the CDR3 is TGTGCCAGTACCCGACAGGGGGCGCTGACTGAAGCTTTCTTT.

This clone has only one observation. The chain has TRBV29-1 and TRBJ2-7; D could derive from TRBD1 or TRBD2 (6 bases each). Looked up from germline, CDR1 is SQVTM and CDR2 is ANQGSEA. The CDR3 consists of 15 residues. Deletions cut 4 bases from V and 0 bases from J, with 16 bases between. The CDR3 reads CSVGGKGGSSYEQYF. The CDR3 coding sequence is TGCAGCGTTGGAGGGAAGGGGGGCTCCTCCTACGAGCAGTACTTC.

The genes are TRBV5-1 and TRBJ2-5; possibly TRBD1 or TRBD2 for D (5 bases each). Germline loops: CDR1 SGHRS, CDR2 YFSETQ. V was shortened by 0 bases and J by 1 base, with 13 bases between the two germline ends. The CDR3 sequence is 16 residues long. CDR3 coding DNA: TGCGCCAGCAGCTTGGCCGGGCTCGGGACCCAAGAGACCCAGTACTTC. Its translation: CASSLAGLGTQETQYF.

This chain links TRBV6-5 with TRBJ1-1, with TRBD1 identical over 8 bases. This CDR3 contains 14 residues. V lost 6 bases and J lost 4; bases outside the gene matches: 7. Germline CDR1 MNHEY, CDR2 SVGAGI. The CDR3: CASSLTGGVTEAFF. CDR3 in DNA: TGTGCCAGCAGCCTAACAGGGGGAGTCACTGAAGCTTTCTTT.

This chain connects TRBV5-6 to TRBJ1-1; D is ambiguous. This CDR3 has 11 residues. Between the trimmed V and J ends, which lost 0 bases and 8 bases, there was a span of 5 bases. The germline V gene has CDR1 SGHDT and CDR2 YYEEEE. CDR3 amino acids: CASSLAAEAFF. Written as DNA, the CDR3 is TGTGCCAGCAGCTTGGCCGCCGAAGCTTTCTTT.

The chain couples TRBV29-1 to TRBJ2-3, with 10 nucleotides matching TRBD1. After removal of 6 bases from V and 1 base from J, the junction contained 1 base not matched to a gene. The CDR3 has 13 amino acids. CDR1 SQVTM and CDR2 ANQGSEA come from the germline V gene. As DNA, the CDR3 is TGCAGCGTGGGGACAGGGGGCACAGATACGCAGTATTTT. Its protein is CSVGTGGTDTQYF.

This clone showed up just a few times. The chain has TRBV29-1 and TRBJ2-3, with TRBD2 identical over 10 bases. The junction had 2 bases not matched to a gene; V was cut back by 5 bases and J by 6 bases. In germline, CDR1 is SQVTM, CDR2 ANQGSEA. CDR3 length: 12 residues. As DNA, the CDR3 is TGCAGCGTTATGACTAGCGGGGATACGCAGTATTTT. This codes for CSVMTSGDTQYF.

The chain employs TRBV30 and TRBJ1-5; no definite D call. This CDR3 spans 13 amino acids. CDR1 is GTSNPN and CDR2 is SVGIG in the germline V gene (reference sequence). V was clipped by 2 bases and J by 8 bases, with 13 bases between them. The CDR3 nucleotides read TGTGCCTGGAGTCCAAACGCAAGGGAGCCCCAGCATTTT. This sequence encodes CAWSPNAREPQHF.

The V gene is TRBV27, the J gene TRBJ1-1, with TRBD1 matching over 7 bases. V trimming: 5 bases; J trimming: 6 bases; junction bases outside the gene matches: 9. The CDR3 covers 14 residues. Germline values: CDR1 MNHEY, CDR2 SMNVEV (reference sequence). CDR3 amino acids: CASSLGTESSEAFF. CDR3 nucleotide sequence: TGTGCCAGCAGTCTGGGGACAGAGAGCTCTGAAGCTTTCTTT.

This clone appeared a single time. The CDR3 nucleotides read TGTGCCAGCAGCTTAGTTGTGGGGAATCAGCCCCAGCATTTT. It specifies CASSLVVGNQPQHF. This chain connects TRBV7-2 to TRBJ1-5; D is undetermined. The ends were cut back, 1 base at V and 4 bases at J, with 8 bases in the middle. This CDR3 has 14 residues. In germline, CDR1 is SGHTA, CDR2 FQGNSA.

This rearrangement joins TRBV10-3 to TRBJ1-5; D not certain. This CDR3 has 12 residues. Trimming shortened V by 6 bases and J by 6 bases, and 9 bases separated the two germline ends. The germline V gene encodes CDR1 ENHRY and CDR2 SYGVKD. CDR3 in DNA: TGTGCCATCAGAGGTTGGGGTCAGCCCCAGCATTTT. Translating it yields CAIRGWGQPQHF.

The chain joins TRBV5-8 to TRBJ1-1; 8 bases align to TRBD1. V lost 3 bases, J lost 0 bases, and 10 bases stayed unmatched. The CDR3 runs to 17 residues. Germline V gives CDR1 SGHTS, CDR2 YDEGEE. Here the CDR3 DNA reads TGTGCCAGCAGCTCCCGGACAGGGACTGTCCTGAACACTGAAGCTTTCTTT. The encoded protein is CASSSRTGTVLNTEAFF.

This rearrangement joins TRBV6-6 to TRBJ1-4; 7 nucleotides match TRBD1. V trimming: 5 bases; J trimming: 0 bases; junction bases outside the gene matches: 3. CDR1 and CDR2 (germline): MNHNY, SVGAGI (reference sequence). CDR3 length equals 15 residues. CDR3 sequence: CASSDRAPTNEKLFF. The DNA for the CDR3 is TGTGCCAGCAGTGACAGGGCACCAACTAATGAAAAACTGTTTTTT.